This T cell receptor (beta chain) appears in the sequencing data of a study of cytomegalovirus exposure and HLA in healthy donors. Method: immunoSEQ multiplex PCR; TCRdb's copy keeps in-frame clones and lacks some. This repertoire shows around 150,000 clones, around 89% found once; its top ten account for approximately 3.1%. Germline V lookup: CDR1 SEHNR, CDR2 FQNEAQ (reference sequence). Trimming pared 5 bases from V and 4 bases from J, leaving 17 bases between. The CDR3 runs to 15 residues. The specimen sequenced was PBMCs. This TCR was sampled from a young man in good health and CMV-seronegative. The chain links TRBV7-9 to TRBJ1-1; the D is unclear. CDR3 sequence: CASSARRSDGTEAFF. The CDR3 coding sequence is TGTGCCAGCAGCGCCAGGAGGTCAGACGGCACTGAAGCTTTCTTT.